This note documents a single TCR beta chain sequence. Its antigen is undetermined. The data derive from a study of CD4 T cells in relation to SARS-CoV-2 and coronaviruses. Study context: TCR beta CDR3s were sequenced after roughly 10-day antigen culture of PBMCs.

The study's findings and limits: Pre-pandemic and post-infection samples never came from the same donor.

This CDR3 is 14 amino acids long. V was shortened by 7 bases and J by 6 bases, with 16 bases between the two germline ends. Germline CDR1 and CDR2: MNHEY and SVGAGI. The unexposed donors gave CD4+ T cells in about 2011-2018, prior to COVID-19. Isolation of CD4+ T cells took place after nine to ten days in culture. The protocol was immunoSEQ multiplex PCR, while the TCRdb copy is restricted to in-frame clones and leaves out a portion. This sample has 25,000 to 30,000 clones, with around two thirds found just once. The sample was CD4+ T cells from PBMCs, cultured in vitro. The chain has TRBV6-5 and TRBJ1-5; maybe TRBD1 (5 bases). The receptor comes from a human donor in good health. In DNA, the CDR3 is TGTGCCAGCAAGAACCCGGGACTCGGTCAGCCCCAGCATTTT. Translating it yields CASKNPGLGQPQHF.